This TCR beta chain stems from a study of cytomegalovirus exposure and HLA in healthy donors. This CDR3 contains 13 residues. V lost 3 bases, J lost 2 bases, and 8 bases lay in between. The V gene's germline CDR1 is SGHTA and CDR2 FQGNSA. Notes on the study in general: About 90% or about 30% of the time was how often most TCR beta V segments were productive, according to an earlier analysis. The dataset shows that most TCR sequences were rare, while some public TCRs occurred in many donors.

Everyone who donated was a healthy bone marrow donor. The primer mix had 60 Vbeta and 13 Jbeta primers. As handled by the study authors: As a later analysis found, there were about 80 million unique TCR beta chains, of which 8.5 million to 13 million were shared. The table came from immunoSEQ multiplex PCR; TCRdb's copy has only in-frame clones and leaves some out. V, J and clone size are those of that table, while D and trimming were read from the DNA. The profile shows under 100,000 clones, over 9% of them singletons. This clone was counted only a few times. Its target is not known. This chain uses TRBV7-2 with TRBJ2-7; no clear D gene. The sequenced sample consisted of PBMCs. The clonotype comes from a man aged 60-69 years in good health and CMV-seropositive. The CDR3 nucleotides read TGTGCCAGCAGCTTGGCCCCACCCTACGAGCAGTACTTC. It translates to CASSLAPPYEQYF.